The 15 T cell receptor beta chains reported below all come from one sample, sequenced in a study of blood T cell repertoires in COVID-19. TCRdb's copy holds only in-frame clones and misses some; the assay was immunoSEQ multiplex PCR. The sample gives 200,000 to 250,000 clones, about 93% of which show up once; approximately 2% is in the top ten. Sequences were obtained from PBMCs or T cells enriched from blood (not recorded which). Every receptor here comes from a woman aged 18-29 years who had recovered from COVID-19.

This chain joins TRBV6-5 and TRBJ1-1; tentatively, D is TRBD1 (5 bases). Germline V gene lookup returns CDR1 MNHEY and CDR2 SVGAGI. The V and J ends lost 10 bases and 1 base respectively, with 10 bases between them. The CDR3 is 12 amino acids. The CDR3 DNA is TGTGCCACCAGGGAGGGGAACACTGAAGCTTTCTTT. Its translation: CATREGNTEAFF.

CDR3 sequence reads: CAGEGLDGGVFRSYNEQFF. CDR3 DNA: TGTGCCGGTGAAGGATTGGACGGGGGGGTTTTTAGATCCTACAATGAGCAGTTCTTC. The rearrangement joins TRBV2 to TRBJ2-1; 8 positions agree with TRBD2. The CDR3 spans 19 residues. CDR1 and CDR2 (germline): SNHLY, FYNNEI. V gave up 11 bases and J gave up 1 base; unmatched junction bases: 22.

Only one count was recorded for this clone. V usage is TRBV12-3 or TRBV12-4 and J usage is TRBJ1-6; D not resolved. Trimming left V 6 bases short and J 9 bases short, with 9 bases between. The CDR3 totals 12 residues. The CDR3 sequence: CASREGVSPLHF. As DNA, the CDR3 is TGTGCCAGCAGGGAGGGTGTTTCACCCCTCCACTTT.

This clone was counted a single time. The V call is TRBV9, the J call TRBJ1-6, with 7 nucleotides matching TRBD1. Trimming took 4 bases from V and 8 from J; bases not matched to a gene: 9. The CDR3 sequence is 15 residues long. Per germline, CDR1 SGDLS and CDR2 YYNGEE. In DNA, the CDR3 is TGTGCCAGCAGCTCGTGGAGAGGGGGCTATTCACCCCTCCACTTT. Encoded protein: CASSSWRGGYSPLHF.

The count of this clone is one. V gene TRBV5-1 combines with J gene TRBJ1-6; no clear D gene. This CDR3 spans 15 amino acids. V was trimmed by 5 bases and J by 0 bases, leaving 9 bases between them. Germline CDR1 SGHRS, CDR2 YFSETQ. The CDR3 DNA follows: TGCGCCAGCAGTCAGTACAGCTCCTATAATTCACCCCTCCACTTT. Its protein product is CASSQYSSYNSPLHF.

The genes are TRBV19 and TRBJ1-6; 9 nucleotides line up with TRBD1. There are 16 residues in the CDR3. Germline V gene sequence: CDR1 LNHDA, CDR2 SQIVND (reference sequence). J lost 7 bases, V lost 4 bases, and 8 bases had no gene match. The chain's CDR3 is CASSRRTGTGNSPLHF. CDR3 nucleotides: TGTGCCAGTAGTAGGAGAACCGGGACAGGGAATTCACCCCTCCACTTT.

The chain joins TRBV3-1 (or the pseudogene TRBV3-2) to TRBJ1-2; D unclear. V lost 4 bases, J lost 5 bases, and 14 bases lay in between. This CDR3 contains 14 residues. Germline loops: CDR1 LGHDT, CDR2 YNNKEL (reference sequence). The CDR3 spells CASSPSDTLYGYTF. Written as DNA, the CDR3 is TGTGCCAGCAGCCCATCCGACACGCTTTATGGCTACACCTTC.

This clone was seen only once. CDR3 in DNA: TGTGCCAGCAGTACAGCCTCGGAGCAGTACTTC. Translated, it gives CASSTASEQYF. This sequence joins TRBV2 and TRBJ2-7; D ambiguous. This CDR3 comprises 11 residues. The germline V gene has CDR1 SNHLY and CDR2 FYNNEI. The V end lost 5 bases, the J end lost 7 bases, and 9 bases lay between the germline ends.

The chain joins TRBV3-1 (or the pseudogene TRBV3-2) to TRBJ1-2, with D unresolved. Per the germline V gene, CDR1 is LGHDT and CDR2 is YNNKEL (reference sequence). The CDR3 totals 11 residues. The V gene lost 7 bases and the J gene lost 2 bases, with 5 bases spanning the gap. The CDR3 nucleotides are TGTGCCAGCACAGGAAACTATGGCTACACCTTC. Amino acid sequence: CASTGNYGYTF.

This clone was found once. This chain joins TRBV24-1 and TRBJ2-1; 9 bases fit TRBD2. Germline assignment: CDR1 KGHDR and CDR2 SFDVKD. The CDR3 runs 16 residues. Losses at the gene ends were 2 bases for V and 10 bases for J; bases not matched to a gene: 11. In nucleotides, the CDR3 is TGTGCCACCAGTGATTCGATAGCGGGAGAATTGCGGGAGCAGTTCTTC. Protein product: CATSDSIAGELREQFF.

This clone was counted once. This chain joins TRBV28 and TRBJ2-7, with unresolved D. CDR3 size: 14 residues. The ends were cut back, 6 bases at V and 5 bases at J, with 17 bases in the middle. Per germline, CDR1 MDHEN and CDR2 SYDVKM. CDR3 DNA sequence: TGTGCCAGCAGCCCCCCCCCGCTCTGGCACGAGCAGTACTTC. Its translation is CASSPPPLWHEQYF.

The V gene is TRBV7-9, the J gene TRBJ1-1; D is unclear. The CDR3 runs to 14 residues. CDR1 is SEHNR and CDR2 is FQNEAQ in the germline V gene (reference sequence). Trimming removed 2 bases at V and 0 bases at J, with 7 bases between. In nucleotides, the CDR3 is TGTGCCAGCAGCTTAACGAGTCTGAACACTGAAGCTTTCTTT. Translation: CASSLTSLNTEAFF.

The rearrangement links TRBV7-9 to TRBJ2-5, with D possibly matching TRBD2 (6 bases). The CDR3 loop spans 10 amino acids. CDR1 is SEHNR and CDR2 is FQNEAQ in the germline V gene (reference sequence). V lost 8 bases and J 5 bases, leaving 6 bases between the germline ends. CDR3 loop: CASGGETQYF. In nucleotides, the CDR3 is TGTGCCAGCGGGGGGGAGACCCAGTACTTC.

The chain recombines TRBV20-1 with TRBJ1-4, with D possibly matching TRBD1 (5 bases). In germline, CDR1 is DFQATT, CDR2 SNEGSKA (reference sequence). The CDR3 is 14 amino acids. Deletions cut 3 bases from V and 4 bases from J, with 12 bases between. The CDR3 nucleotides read TGCAGTGCTAGTCCTCGGGGGTTTAATGAAAAACTGTTTTTT. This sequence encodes CSASPRGFNEKLFF.

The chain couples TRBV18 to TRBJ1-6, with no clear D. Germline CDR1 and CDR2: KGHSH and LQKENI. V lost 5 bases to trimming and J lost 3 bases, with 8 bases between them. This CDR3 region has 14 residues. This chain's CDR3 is CASSSAGYNSPLHF. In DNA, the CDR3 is TGTGCCAGCTCATCGGCAGGCTATAATTCACCCCTCCACTTT.